This TCR beta chain is from a study of blood T cell repertoires in COVID-19. Study-level background: COVID-19 samples from acute and convalescent phases originated in the United States, Italy and Spain. Nucleic acid was either cDNA or gDNA, and it came from T cells, B-cell-depleted T cells, or PBMCs.

This CDR3 spans 13 amino acids. CDR1 and CDR2 (germline): SNHLY, FYNNEI. V was clipped by 4 bases and J by 7 bases, with 13 bases between them. Source study methods: Cell counts per sample came from amplifying reference gene primers. Repertoires were generated with immunoSEQ multiplex PCR, while TCRdb's copy carries only in-frame clones and drops some. V and J calls and clone size follow that table, whereas D and trimming were derived from the DNA. The sample yields 100,000 or so clones, less than 85% seen once. The sequenced sample consisted of peripheral blood. The source is an older man with active or convalescent COVID-19. V is TRBV2 and J is TRBJ1-1; D gene uncertain. This CDR3 reads CASSAGYELEAFF. Here the CDR3 DNA reads TGTGCCAGCAGTGCGGGGTACGAACTTGAAGCTTTCTTT.